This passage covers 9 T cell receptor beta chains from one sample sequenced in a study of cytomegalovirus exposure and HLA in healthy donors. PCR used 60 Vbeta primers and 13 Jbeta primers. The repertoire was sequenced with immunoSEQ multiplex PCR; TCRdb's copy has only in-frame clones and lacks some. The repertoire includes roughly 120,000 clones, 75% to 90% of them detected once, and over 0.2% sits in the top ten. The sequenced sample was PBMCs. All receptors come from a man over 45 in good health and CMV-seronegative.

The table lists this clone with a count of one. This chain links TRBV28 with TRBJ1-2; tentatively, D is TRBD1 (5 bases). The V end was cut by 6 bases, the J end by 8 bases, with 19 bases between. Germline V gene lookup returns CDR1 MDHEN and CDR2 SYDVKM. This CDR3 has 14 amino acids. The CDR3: CASRLQGALSGYTF. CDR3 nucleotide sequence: TGTGCCAGCAGACTTCAGGGTGCCCTGAGCGGCTACACCTTC.

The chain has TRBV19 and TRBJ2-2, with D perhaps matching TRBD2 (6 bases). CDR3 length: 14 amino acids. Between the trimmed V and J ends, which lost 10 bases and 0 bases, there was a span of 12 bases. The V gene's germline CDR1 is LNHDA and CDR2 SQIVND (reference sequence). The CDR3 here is CATTPSANTGELFF. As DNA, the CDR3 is TGTGCCACTACGCCTAGCGCGAACACCGGGGAGCTGTTTTTT.

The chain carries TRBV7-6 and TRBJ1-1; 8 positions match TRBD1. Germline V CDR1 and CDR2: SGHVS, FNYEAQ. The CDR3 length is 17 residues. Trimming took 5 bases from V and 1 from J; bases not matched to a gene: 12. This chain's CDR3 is CASSVVAGGLENTEAFF. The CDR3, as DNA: TGTGCCAGCAGCGTAGTCGCAGGGGGCCTGGAGAACACTGAAGCTTTCTTT.

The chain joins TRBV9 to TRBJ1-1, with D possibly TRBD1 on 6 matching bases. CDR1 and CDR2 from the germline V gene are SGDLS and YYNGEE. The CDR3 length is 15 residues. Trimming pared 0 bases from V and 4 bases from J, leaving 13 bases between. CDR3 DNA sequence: TGTGCCAGCAGCGTAGGCGGGGGCGGGGGCACTGAAGCTTTCTTT. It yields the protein CASSVGGGGGTEAFF.

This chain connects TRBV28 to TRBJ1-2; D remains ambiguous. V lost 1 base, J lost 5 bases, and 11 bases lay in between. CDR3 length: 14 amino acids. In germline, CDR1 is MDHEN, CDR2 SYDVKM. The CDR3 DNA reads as TGTGCCAGCAGTTTATTGTGGAGGGCGTATGGCTACACCTTC. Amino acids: CASSLLWRAYGYTF.

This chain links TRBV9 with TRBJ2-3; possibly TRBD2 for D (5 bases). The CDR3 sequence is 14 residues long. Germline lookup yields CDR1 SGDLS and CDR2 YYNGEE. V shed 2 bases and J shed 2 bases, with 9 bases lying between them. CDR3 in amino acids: CASSVLGNTDTQYF. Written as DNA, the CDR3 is TGTGCCAGCAGCGTTCTCGGGAACACAGATACGCAGTATTTT.

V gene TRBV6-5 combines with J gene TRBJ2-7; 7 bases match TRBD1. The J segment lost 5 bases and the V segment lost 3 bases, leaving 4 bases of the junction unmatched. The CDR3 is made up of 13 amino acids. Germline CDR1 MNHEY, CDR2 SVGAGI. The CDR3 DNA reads TGTGCCAGCAGTTATACAGGGGTCGACGAGCAGTACTTC. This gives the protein CASSYTGVDEQYF.

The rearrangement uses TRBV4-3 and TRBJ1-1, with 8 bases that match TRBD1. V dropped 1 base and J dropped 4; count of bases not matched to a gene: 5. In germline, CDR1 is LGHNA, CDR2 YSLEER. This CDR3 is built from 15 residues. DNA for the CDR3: TGCGCCAGCAGCCAAGGAGGACAGGGCGGCACTGAAGCTTTCTTT. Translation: CASSQGGQGGTEAFF.

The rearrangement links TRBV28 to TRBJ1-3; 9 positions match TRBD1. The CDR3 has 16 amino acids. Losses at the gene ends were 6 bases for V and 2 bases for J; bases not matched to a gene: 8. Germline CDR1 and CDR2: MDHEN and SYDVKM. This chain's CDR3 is CASRTLTGGTGNTIYF. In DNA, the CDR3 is TGTGCCAGCAGAACTCTTACAGGGGGCACTGGAAACACCATATATTTT. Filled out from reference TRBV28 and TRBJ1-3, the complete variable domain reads DVKVTQSSRYLVKRTGEKVFLECVQDMDHENMFWYRQDPGLGLRLIYFSYDVKMKEKGDIPEGYSVSREKKERFSLILESASTNQTSMYLCASRTLTGGTGNTIYFGEGSWLTVV.